This T cell receptor (beta chain) was documented in a study of regulatory T cells in long-lasting Graves disease. Time point reported: newly diagnosed GD, antithyroid drugs for less than 3 months. RNA from PBMCs was the source of the TCR library. Germline loops: CDR1 MNHEY, CDR2 SVGEGT. The CDR3 runs 13 residues. Trimming left V 2 bases short and J 4 bases short, with 8 bases between. Building of the TCR beta libraries involved iRepertoire HTBI primers and Arm-PCR of CDR3 regions. Each CDR3 protein gets one entry after TCRdb re-called the multiplex PCR reads with MiXCR. The sample lists hundreds of thousands of distinct CDR3 sequences; about 16% were seen once. Separately, the same data were catalogued under a study of T cells in Graves' hyperthyroidism and ophthalmopathy. That study adds: The study defined stable Graves' hyperthyroidism as no ophthalmopathy progression within 18 months.

The sequence derives from a man aged 18 to 35 with Graves disease. The specimen comprised peripheral blood mononuclear cells (PBMCs), sampled at new diagnosis, from a patient treated with antithyroid drugs. The rearrangement uses TRBV6-2 or TRBV6-3 and TRBJ1-2; D might be TRBD1 (5 bases). CDR3 amino acids: CASSYRQIYGYTF. CDR3 in DNA: TGTGCCAGCAGTTACAGACAGATCTATGGCTACACCTTC.